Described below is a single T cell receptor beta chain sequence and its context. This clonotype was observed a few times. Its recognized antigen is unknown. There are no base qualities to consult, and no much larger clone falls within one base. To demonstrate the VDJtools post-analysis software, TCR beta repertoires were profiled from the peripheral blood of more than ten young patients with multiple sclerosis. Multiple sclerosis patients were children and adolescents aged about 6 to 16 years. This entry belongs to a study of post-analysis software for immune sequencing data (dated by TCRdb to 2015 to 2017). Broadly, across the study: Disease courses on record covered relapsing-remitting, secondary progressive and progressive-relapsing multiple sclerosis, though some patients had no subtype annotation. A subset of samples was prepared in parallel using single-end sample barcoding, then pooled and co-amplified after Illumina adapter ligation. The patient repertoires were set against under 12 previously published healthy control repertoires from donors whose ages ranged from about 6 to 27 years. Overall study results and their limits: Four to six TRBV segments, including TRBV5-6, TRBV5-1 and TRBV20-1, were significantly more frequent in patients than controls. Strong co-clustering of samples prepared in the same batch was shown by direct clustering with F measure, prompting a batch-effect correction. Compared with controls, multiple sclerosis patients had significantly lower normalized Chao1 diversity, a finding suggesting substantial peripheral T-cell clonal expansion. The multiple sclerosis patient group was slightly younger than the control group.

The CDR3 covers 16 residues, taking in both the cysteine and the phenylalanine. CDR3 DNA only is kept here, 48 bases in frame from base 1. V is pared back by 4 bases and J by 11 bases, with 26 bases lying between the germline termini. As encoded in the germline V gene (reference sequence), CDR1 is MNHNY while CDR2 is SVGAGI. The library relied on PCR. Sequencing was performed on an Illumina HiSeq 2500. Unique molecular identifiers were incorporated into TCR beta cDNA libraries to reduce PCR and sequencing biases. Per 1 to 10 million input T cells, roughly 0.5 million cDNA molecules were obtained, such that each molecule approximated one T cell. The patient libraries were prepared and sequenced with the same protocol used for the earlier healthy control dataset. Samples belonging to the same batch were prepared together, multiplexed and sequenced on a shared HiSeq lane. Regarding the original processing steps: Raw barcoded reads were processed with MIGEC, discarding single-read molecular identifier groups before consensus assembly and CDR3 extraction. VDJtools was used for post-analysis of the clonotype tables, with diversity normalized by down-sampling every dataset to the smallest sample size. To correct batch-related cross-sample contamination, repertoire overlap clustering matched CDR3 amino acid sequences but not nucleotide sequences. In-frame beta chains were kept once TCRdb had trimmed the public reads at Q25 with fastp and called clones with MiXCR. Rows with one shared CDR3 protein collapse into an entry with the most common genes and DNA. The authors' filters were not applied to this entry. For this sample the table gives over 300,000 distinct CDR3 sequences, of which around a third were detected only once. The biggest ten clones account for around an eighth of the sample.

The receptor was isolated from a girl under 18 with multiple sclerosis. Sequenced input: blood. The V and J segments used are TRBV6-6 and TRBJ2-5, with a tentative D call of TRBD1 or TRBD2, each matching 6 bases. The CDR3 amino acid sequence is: CASSWILQGGSGEQYF. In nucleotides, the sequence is TGTGCCAGCAGTTGGATCCTACAGGGAGGATCAGGGGAGCAGTACTTC.